This TCR beta chain was sequenced during a study of cytomegalovirus exposure and HLA in healthy donors. To note about this clone: Its antigen is not identified.

Broader study findings: Reportedly, TCR beta sequences accurately predicted HLA-A and HLA-B alleles in most subjects.

There were likely unrecorded immune exposures, though donors were nominally healthy when sampled. Germline assignment: CDR1 MNHEY and CDR2 SMNVEV (reference sequence). This CDR3 comprises 15 residues. Trimming at V came to 2 bases and at J to 3 bases, leaving 5 bases not matched to a gene. The PCR made use of 60 Vbeta and 13 Jbeta primers. The data were produced by immunoSEQ multiplex PCR, yet TCRdb's version contains in-frame clones alone and is incomplete. This table has over 75,000 clones, about 83% appearing once. This clonotype originated in a man in his 60s in good health and CMV-seropositive. The rearrangement joins TRBV27 to TRBJ2-7, with 9 positions matching TRBD2. Sequencing input: PBMCs. The CDR3 loop reads CASSLVAGGDYEQYF. CDR3 sequence (DNA): TGTGCCAGCAGTTTAGTGGCGGGGGGGGACTACGAGCAGTACTTC.